Sequencing of this T cell receptor (beta chain) was carried out in a study of blood T cell repertoires in COVID-19. Followed over time, Seattle patients had been enrolled while infection was active. Germline lookup yields CDR1 LGHNA and CDR2 YSLEER. Trimming shortened V by 0 bases and J by 3 bases, and 17 bases separated the two germline ends. This CDR3 has 18 residues. Measured with immunoSEQ multiplex PCR; TCRdb has only the in-frame clones, and not every one. In the table there are roughly 280,000 clones, approximately 86% of which are singletons. This clone was found a few times. The sample comprised peripheral blood. This receptor was taken from a woman aged 60-75 years with COVID-19, enrolled during active disease. The rearrangement links TRBV4-3 to TRBJ1-4; possibly TRBD1 for D (5 bases). CDR3 in amino acids: CASSQDSQVGEANEKLFF. For the CDR3, the DNA is TGCGCCAGCAGCCAAGACTCCCAGGTGGGGGAGGCTAATGAAAAACTGTTTTTT.